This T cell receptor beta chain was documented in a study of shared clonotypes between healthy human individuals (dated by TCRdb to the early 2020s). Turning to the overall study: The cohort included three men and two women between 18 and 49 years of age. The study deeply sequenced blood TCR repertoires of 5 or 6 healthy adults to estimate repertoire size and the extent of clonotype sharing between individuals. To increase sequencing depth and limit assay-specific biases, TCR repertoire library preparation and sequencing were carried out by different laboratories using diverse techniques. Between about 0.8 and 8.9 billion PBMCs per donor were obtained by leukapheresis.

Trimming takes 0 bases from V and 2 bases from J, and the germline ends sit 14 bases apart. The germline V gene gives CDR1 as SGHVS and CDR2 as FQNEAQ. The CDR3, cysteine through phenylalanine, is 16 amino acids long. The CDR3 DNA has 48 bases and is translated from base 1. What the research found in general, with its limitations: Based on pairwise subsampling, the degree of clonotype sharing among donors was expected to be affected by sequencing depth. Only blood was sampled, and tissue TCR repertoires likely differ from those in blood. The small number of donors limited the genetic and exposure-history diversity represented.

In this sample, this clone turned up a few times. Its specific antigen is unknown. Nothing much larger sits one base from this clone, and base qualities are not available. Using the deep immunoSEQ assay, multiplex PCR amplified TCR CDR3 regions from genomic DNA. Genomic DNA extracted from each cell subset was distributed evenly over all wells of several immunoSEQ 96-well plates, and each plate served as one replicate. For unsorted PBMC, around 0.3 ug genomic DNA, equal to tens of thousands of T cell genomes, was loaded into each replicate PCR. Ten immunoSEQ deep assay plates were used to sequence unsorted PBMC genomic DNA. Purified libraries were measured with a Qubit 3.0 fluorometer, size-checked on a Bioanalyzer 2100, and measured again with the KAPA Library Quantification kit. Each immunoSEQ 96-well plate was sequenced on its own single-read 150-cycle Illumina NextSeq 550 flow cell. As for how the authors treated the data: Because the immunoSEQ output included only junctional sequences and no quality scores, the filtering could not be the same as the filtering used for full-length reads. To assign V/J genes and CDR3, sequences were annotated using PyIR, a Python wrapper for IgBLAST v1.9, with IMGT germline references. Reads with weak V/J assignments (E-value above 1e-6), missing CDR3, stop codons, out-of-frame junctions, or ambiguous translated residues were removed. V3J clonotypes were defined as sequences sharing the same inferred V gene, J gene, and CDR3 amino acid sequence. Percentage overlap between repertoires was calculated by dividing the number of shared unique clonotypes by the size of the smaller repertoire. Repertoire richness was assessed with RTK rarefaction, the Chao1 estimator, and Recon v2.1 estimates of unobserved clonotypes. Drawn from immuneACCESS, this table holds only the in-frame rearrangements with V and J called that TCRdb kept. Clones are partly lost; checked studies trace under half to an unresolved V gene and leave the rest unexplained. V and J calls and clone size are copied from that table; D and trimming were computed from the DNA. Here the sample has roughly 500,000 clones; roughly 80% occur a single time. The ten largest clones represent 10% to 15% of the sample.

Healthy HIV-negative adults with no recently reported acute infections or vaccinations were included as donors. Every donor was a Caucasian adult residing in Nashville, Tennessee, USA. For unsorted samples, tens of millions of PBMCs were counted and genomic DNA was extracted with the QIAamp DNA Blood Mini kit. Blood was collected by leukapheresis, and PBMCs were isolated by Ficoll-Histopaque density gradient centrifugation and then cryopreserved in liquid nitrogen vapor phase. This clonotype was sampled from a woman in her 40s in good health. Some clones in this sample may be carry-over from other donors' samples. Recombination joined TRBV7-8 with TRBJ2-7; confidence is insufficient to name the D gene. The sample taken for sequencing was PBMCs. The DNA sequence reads TGTGCCAGCAGCTTAGCATTGCCAGGACCTCCCTACGAGCAGTACTTC. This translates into CASSLALPGPPYEQYF.